This T cell receptor beta chain was retrieved from a study of prognosis after radiotherapy for stage I lung cancer. For the study at large: Around 13 patients presented with newly diagnosed primary stage I lung tumors, and roughly 5 carried oligometastatic NSCLC following surgical resection of the primary tumor. Adenocarcinoma occurred in about a dozen patients and squamous cell carcinoma in 6 or 7.

This CDR3 contains 15 residues. The germline gives CDR1 MDHEN, CDR2 SYDVKM. Trimming pared 6 bases from V and 4 bases from J, leaving 19 bases between. Amplicons of TCR beta CDR3 were generated from genomic DNA by two-round multiplex PCR. Round one of PCR was performed, and it used primers specific to each TRBV and TRBJ gene. PCR proceeded to a second round, and that round used universal primers. TCRdb recomputed calls from the multiplex PCR reads with MiXCR, one row per CDR3 protein. The sample comprises roughly 14,000 distinct CDR3 sequences, roughly a quarter of which are singletons, and 10% to 13% rests with the top ten. Sample collection consisted of roughly 5.9 milliliters of peripheral blood drawn at each of two time points.

This clonotype originated in a donor aged 50 or older with non-small cell lung cancer. The sample here was PBMCs, taken before or after stereotactic body radiation therapy (not recorded which). The V gene is TRBV28, the J gene TRBJ2-7; D unresolved. CDR3 amino acids: CASSSRSGWVYEQYF. The DNA of the CDR3 is TGTGCCAGCAGCTCTCGATCGGGTTGGGTGTACGAGCAGTACTTC.